Given below is one T cell receptor beta chain in context. Its antigen is still unknown. The CDR3 is 14 residues long. Germline CDR1 reads MGHRA; CDR2 reads YSYEKL. V dropped 2 bases and J dropped 3 bases, with 10 bases sitting between them. This entry is derived from a study of CD4 T cells in relation to SARS-CoV-2 and coronaviruses. General study findings and limits: In around 60% of donors, memory CD4+ clonotypes crossrecognized SARS-CoV-2 and at least one common cold coronavirus spike.

Before the COVID-19 pandemic, during about 2011-2019, CD4+ T cells were taken from unexposed donors. The cells were cultured for about ten days before CD4+ T cells were isolated. The data were produced by immunoSEQ multiplex PCR, yet TCRdb's version contains in-frame clones alone and is incomplete. This sample has about 25,000 clones, with 70% to 80% found just once. The chain is built from TRBV4-1 and TRBJ1-1, with D maybe TRBD1 (5 bases). The receptor was isolated from a human donor in good health. Sequencing was carried out using CD4+ T cells from PBMCs, cultured in vitro. CDR3 DNA sequence: TGCGCCAGCAGCCAAAGGGGCGAGGACACTGAAGCTTTCTTT. Translating it yields CASSQRGEDTEAFF.